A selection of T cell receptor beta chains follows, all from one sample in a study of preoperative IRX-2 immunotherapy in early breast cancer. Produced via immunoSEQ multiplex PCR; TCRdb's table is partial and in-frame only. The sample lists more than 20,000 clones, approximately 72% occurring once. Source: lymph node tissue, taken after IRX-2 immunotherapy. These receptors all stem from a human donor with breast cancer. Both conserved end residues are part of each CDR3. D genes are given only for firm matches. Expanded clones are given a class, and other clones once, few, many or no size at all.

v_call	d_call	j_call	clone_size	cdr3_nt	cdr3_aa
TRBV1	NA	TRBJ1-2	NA	TGCGCCAGCAGCCAAGACCAAGGCTATGGCTACACCTTC	CASSQDQGYGYTF
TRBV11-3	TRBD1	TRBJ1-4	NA	TGTGCCAGCACCAGGACAGGGCCTAATGAAAAACTGTTTTTT	CASTRTGPNEKLFF
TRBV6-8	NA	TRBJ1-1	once	TGTGCCAGCAGTTACTCGAGGGCATCCAACACTGAAGCTTTCTTT	CASSYSRASNTEAFF
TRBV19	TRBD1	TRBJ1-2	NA	TGTGCCAGTAGTCCAATTGACAGGGAGTATGGCTACACCTTC	CASSPIDREYGYTF
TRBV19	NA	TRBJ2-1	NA	TGTGCCAGTAGCGGGAGTAGTAATGAGCAGTTCTTC	CASSGSSNEQFF
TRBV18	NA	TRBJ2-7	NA	TGTGCCAGCTCAATCGTCGTGGACTACGAGCAGTACTTC	CASSIVVDYEQYF
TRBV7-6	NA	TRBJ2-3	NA	TGTGCCAGCAGCTTGTTCAGGGAGATCACAGATACGCAGTATTTT	CASSLFREITDTQYF
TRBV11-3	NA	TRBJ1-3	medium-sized	TGTGCCAGCAGCTTGGATGGGACTGTAAGCTCTGGAAACACCATATATTTT	CASSLDGTVSSGNTIYF
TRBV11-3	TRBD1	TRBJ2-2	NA	TGTGCCAGCAGCCGACTAGGACAGGGGGGTTCCGGGGAGCTGTTTTTT	CASSRLGQGGSGELFF
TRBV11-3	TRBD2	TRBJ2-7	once	TGTGCCAGCAGCTTCCGCGGACTAGCGGACTCCTACGAGCAGTACTTC	CASSFRGLADSYEQYF
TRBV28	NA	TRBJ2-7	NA	TGTGCCAGCAGCGGGATCCTCCTCGAGCAGTACTTC	CASSGILLEQYF
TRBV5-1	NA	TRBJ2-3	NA	TGCGCCAGCAGCTTCACCCTCGGGGCAGATACGCAGTATTTT	CASSFTLGADTQYF
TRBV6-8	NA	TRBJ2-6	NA	TGTGCCAGCAGTGGGTCGCTCTCTGGGGCCAACGTCCTGACTTTC	CASSGSLSGANVLTF
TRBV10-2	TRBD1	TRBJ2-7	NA	TGCGCCAGCAGTGGAGAGGGGGCCACCTACGAGCAGTACTTC	CASSGEGATYEQYF
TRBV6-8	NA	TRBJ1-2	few	TGTGCCAGCAGTTACTCAGGATCGGGGGGCTACACCTTC	CASSYSGSGGYTF
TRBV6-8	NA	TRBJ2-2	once	TGTGCCAGCAAAACCAGGGGAGACACCGGGGAGCTGTTTTTT	CASKTRGDTGELFF
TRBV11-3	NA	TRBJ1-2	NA	TGTGCCAGCAGCTTCCCACCCCCAGGGGACTTCTATGGCTACACCTTC	CASSFPPPGDFYGYTF
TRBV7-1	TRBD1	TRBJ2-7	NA	TGTGCCAGCAGCACTGGACAGGGGCCATTCGAGCAGTACTTC	CASSTGQGPFEQYF